Included here is one T cell receptor (beta chain) sequence, with context. What it binds is unknown. In the PCR, 60 Vbeta and 13 Jbeta primers were used. Assay used: immunoSEQ multiplex PCR; TCRdb lists only in-frame clones, some missing. This table has approximately 150,000 clones, roughly 82% appearing once. The sample originates from a study of cytomegalovirus exposure and HLA in healthy donors. Study details: Approximately 200 million T cells yielded 100 million or so unique TCR beta sequences in earlier analysis.

The study's findings and limits: It was reported that the classifier diagnosed cytomegalovirus status with high specificity and sensitivity in both the original and validation cohorts. Within an earlier analysis, most TCR beta V segments proved productive either about 90% or about 30% of the time. A later analysis found common viral pathogens apparently linked to several of the most significant clusters.

The length of the CDR3 is 15 residues. Trimming took 1 base from V and 2 from J, leaving 13 bases between them. Germline V gives CDR1 SGHRS, CDR2 YFSETQ. Material for sequencing was PBMCs. This receptor was obtained from a man aged 18 to 30 in good health and CMV-seropositive. The V call is TRBV5-1, the J call TRBJ2-7, with D tentatively TRBD1 (5 bases). The CDR3 coding sequence is TGCGCCAGCAGCTTGAAAGGGGATGTACCCTACGAGCAGTACTTC. Translated: CASSLKGDVPYEQYF.